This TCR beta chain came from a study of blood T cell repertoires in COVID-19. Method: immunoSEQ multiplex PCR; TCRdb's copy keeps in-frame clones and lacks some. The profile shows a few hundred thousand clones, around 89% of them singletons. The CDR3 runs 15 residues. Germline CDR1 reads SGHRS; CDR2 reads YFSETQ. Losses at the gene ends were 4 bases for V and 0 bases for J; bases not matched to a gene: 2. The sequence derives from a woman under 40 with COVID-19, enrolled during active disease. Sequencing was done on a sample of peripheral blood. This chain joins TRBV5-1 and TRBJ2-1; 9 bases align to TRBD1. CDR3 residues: CASSVGQGSYNEQFF. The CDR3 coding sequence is TGCGCCAGCAGCGTGGGACAGGGCTCCTACAATGAGCAGTTCTTC.